Each of the 3 T cell receptor beta chains below was sequenced from the same sample in a study of CD8+CD57+ T cells in acquired aplastic anemia (dated by TCRdb to 2017 to 2018). Sequenced on an Illumina HiSeq 2000. Genomic DNA was used as template for profiling of TCR beta VDJ combinations and CDR3 sequences. TCRdb reworked the public reads: Q25 trimming with fastp, MiXCR clone assembly, productive beta chains retained. Each entry is one CDR3 protein sequence, shown with its most common DNA and genes. This sample has tens of thousands of distinct CDR3 sequences in its table, and approximately 50% of those were observed once. Around 8.3% of the sample lies in the top ten. The sample consisted of sorted CD4+, CD8+, or CD8+CD57+ T cells (not recorded which) from PBMCs. The source is a human donor in good health, serving as a control.

The rearrangement joins TRBV15 to TRBJ2-7; no clear D gene. Trimming removed 4 bases from V and 6 bases from J, with 13 bases in between. The CDR3 sequence is 13 residues long. From germline, CDR1 is LNHNV and CDR2 YYDKDF (reference sequence). The CDR3 DNA reads as TGTGCCACCAGCAACCCCGTGGGCCGCGAGCAGTACTTC. This translates into CATSNPVGREQYF.

The chain links TRBV10-3 to TRBJ1-2; D is perhaps TRBD1 (6 bases). V shed 0 bases and J shed 4 bases, with 6 bases lying between them. The CDR3 is 13 residues long. The germline V gene has CDR1 ENHRY and CDR2 SYGVKD. The CDR3 DNA is TGTGCCATCAGTGAGTCAGGGGGCTATGGCTACACCTTC. This translates into CAISESGGYGYTF.

This clonotype was counted at least ten times. The chain carries TRBV28 and TRBJ2-5; either TRBD1 or TRBD2 may fit D (5 bases each). This CDR3 spans 14 amino acids. Trimming cost V 6 bases and J 3 bases, with 14 bases left between them. The germline V gene encodes CDR1 MDHEN and CDR2 SYDVKM. The CDR3 DNA follows: TGTGCCAGCAGCTCAGGGTACGGGAAAGAGACCCAGTACTTC. Protein product: CASSSGYGKETQYF.